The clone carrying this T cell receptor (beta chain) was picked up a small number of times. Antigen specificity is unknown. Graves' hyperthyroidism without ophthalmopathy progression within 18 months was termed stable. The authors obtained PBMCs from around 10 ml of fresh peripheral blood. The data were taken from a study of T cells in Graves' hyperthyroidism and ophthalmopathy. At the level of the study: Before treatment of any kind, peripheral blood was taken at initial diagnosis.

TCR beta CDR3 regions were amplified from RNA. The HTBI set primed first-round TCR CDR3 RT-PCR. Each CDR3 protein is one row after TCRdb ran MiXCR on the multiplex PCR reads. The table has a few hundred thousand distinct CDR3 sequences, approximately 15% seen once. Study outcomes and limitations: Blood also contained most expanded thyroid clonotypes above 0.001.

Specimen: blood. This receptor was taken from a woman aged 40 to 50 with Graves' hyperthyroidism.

The CDR3 nucleotides are TGCGCCAGCAGCCCTTCCATAGGGTTGACTGAAGCTTTCTTT. Translated: CASSPSIGLTEAFF. This chain connects TRBV5-1 to TRBJ1-1; D ambiguous. From germline, CDR1 is SGHRS and CDR2 YFSETQ. V lost 4 bases and J lost 5, with 15 bases in between. This CDR3 contains 14 residues.